This entry describes one TCR beta chain. Its antigen is as yet unknown. This specimen comes from a study of response to subunit inactivated influenza vaccine. Study results and limitations: The authors proposed limited new T cell recruitment per seasonal influenza vaccination.

From the RT-PCR reads, TCRdb called clonotypes with MiXCR, one entry per CDR3 protein. The sample gives 150,000 to 200,000 distinct CDR3 sequences, about a tenth of which show up once; approximately 13% is in the top ten. The germline V and J ends were trimmed by 7 bases and 7 bases, with 13 bases remaining between them. CDR1 is SGHTA, CDR2 FQGTGA, per germline. There are 13 residues in the CDR3. The sequenced sample was non-naive T cells sorted from PBMCs, obtained 40 to 50 days after vaccination. The clonotype originates from a man aged 50 or older who received an inactivated influenza vaccine. The gene calls are TRBV7-3 and TRBJ2-2, with a weak D call TRBD1 (6 bases). CDR3 nucleotides: TGTGCCAGCAATTCCGAGGGGGACGGGGAGCTGTTTTTT. Residues: CASNSEGDGELFF.